The rows below give T cell receptor beta chains drawn from one sample of a study of control samples from healthy donors and cancer patients. Libraries were prepared by immunoSEQ multiplex PCR; TCRdb keeps only in-frame clonotypes and omits some of them. This sample yields roughly 80,000 clones, of which 92% are seen a single time; 4.5% to 7.5% belongs to the top ten. Sequencing used blood. The receptors here all came from a woman in her fifties or sixties in good health. CDR3s include the opening cysteine and the closing phenylalanine or tryptophan. A D gene is named only where the DNA matches it firmly. Only some rows state a clone size, as once, few, many or a class for expanded clones.

D	V	J	size	CDR3	DNA
TRBD1	TRBV6-5	TRBJ2-7	.	CASSYSGQGSYEQYF	TGTGCCAGCAGTTATAGTGGACAGGGATCCTACGAGCAGTACTTC
.	TRBV7-9	TRBJ2-7	.	CASSLAAGEVEQYF	TGTGCCAGCAGCTTAGCGGCAGGGGAGGTCGAGCAGTACTTC
TRBD1	TRBV25-1	TRBJ2-5	.	CASRRTGGAETQYF	TGTGCCAGCAGACGGACAGGGGGCGCGGAGACCCAGTACTTC
.	TRBV7-2	TRBJ1-5	.	CASSLGTPRNQPQHF	TGTGCCAGCAGCTTAGGGACCCCACGGAATCAGCCCCAGCATTTT
TRBD2	TRBV5-1	TRBJ2-7	.	CASSTGLALPGAVSEQYF	TGCGCCAGCAGCACTGGACTAGCGCTTCCGGGTGCGGTCTCCGAGCAGTACTTC
.	TRBV5-1	TRBJ1-2	.	CASSLVSGAYGYTF	TGCGCCAGCAGCTTGGTGTCAGGCGCCTATGGCTACACCTTC
.	TRBV12-3/TRBV12-4	TRBJ2-2	.	CASSFSSTGELFF	TGTGCCAGCAGTTTTTCGAGTACCGGGGAGCTGTTTTTT
TRBD2	TRBV29-1	TRBJ2-2	.	CSALSGRATLTGELFF	TGCAGCGCCTTAAGCGGGAGGGCTACGTTAACCGGGGAGCTGTTTTTT
TRBD2	TRBV6-4	TRBJ2-3	.	CASSRTSGSQISDTQYF	TGTGCCAGTTCGAGGACTAGCGGGAGCCAAATCTCAGATACGCAGTATTTT
.	TRBV2	TRBJ1-5	.	CASSESLSNQPQHF	TGTGCCAGCAGTGAGTCCCTTAGTAATCAGCCCCAGCATTTT
.	TRBV6-1	TRBJ2-5	.	CASSEVAVETQYF	TGTGCCAGCAGTGAGGTAGCTGTCGAGACCCAGTACTTC
.	TRBV5-1	TRBJ1-3	.	CASSYTGRTSVSGNTIYF	TGCGCCAGCAGCTACACCGGGCGCACTTCAGTCTCTGGAAACACCATATATTTT
.	TRBV6-5	TRBJ2-3	.	CASSYRRSGTDTQYF	TGTGCCAGCAGTTATCGTAGATCGGGCACAGATACGCAGTATTTT
.	TRBV2	TRBJ2-1	.	CASSDAGSSYNEQFF	TGTGCCAGCAGTGATGCGGGGAGCTCCTACAATGAGCAGTTCTTC
.	TRBV2	TRBJ2-7	.	CASSVGHEQYF	TGTGCCAGCAGTGTGGGACACGAGCAGTACTTC
.	TRBV19	TRBJ2-1	.	CASSIGVRNEQFF	TGTGCCAGTAGTATAGGGGTTCGCAATGAGCAGTTCTTC
.	TRBV27	TRBJ1-2	once	CASSYRVGGGYTF	TGTGCCAGCAGTTACAGGGTTGGGGGTGGCTACACCTTC
.	TRBV28	TRBJ1-3	.	CASSLSGVAGNTIYF	TGTGCCAGCAGTTTGTCAGGGGTGGCTGGAAACACCATATATTTT
.	TRBV3-1/TRBV3-2	TRBJ2-1	.	CASSPRRGSYNEQFF	TGTGCCAGCAGCCCGCGTCGGGGCTCCTACAATGAGCAGTTCTTC
TRBD1	TRBV7-9	TRBJ1-1	.	CASSLNGDRGHTEAFF	TGTGCCAGCAGCTTAAACGGGGACAGGGGCCACACTGAAGCTTTCTTT
.	TRBV10-3	TRBJ2-7	.	CAISDARVPYEQYF	TGTGCCATCAGTGATGCGAGGGTACCCTACGAGCAGTACTTC
.	TRBV30	TRBJ1-1	.	CAWTLWPTYSEAFF	TGTGCCTGGACCTTGTGGCCCACGTATTCTGAAGCTTTCTTT
.	TRBV6-5	TRBJ2-3	.	CASSILAASTDTQYF	TGTGCCAGCAGTATCTTAGCGGCTAGCACAGATACGCAGTATTTT
TRBD1	TRBV18	TRBJ1-6	.	CASSPGQVSYNSPLHF	TGTGCCAGCTCACCGGGACAGGTCTCCTATAATTCACCCCTCCACTTT
.	TRBV15	TRBJ1-5	.	CATSREQGSDQPQHF	TGTGCCACCAGCAGAGAACAGGGCTCCGATCAGCCCCAGCATTTT
TRBD1	TRBV5-1	TRBJ1-5	.	CASSPGQGNQPQHF	TGCGCCAGCAGCCCCGGACAGGGTAATCAGCCCCAGCATTTT
.	TRBV28	TRBJ1-1	.	CASSSPDPFVAFF	TGTGCCAGCAGTTCGCCGGATCCTTTCGTAGCTTTCTTT
.	TRBV7-8	TRBJ1-5	.	CASSLEDSNQPQHF	TGTGCCAGCAGCTTAGAAGATAGCAATCAGCCCCAGCATTTT
.	TRBV7-9	TRBJ2-3	.	CASSLVPGRTDTQYF	TGTGCCAGCAGCTTAGTTCCGGGCCGAACAGATACGCAGTATTTT
.	TRBV18	TRBJ2-2	.	CASSPSVLGELFF	TGTGCCAGCTCACCGTCCGTCCTAGGGGAGCTGTTTTTT
.	TRBV9	TRBJ1-3	.	CASSVGFKPNSGNTIYF	TGTGCCAGCAGCGTGGGGTTTAAACCAAACTCTGGAAACACCATATATTTT
TRBD1	TRBV27	TRBJ2-7	.	CASRTWDRDEQYF	TGTGCCAGCAGGACGTGGGACAGGGATGAGCAGTACTTC
TRBD1	TRBV18	TRBJ1-2	.	CASSPSGTAANYGYTF	TGTGCCAGCTCACCCTCCGGGACAGCAGCTAACTATGGCTACACCTTC
.	TRBV6-6	TRBJ2-7	.	CASSPSAPVEYF	TGTGCCAGCAGTCCAAGTGCACCCGTGGAGTACTTC
TRBD1	TRBV4-1	TRBJ2-5	.	CASSRSATGLRYQETQYF	TGCGCCAGCAGCCGCAGCGCGACAGGGCTTCGGTACCAAGAGACCCAGTACTTC
.	TRBV21-1	TRBJ2-7	.	CASSNWRGSGRGYEQYF	TGTGCCAGCAGCAACTGGAGGGGTAGCGGGAGAGGATACGAGCAGTACTTC
TRBD1	TRBV24-1	TRBJ2-1	.	CATSDQGTGYNEQFF	TGTGCCACCAGTGATCAAGGGACAGGGTACAATGAGCAGTTCTTC
TRBD2	TRBV7-3	TRBJ2-5	.	CASSFQAGVGETQYF	TGTGCCAGCAGCTTCCAAGCGGGAGTCGGGGAGACCCAGTACTTC
.	TRBV6-1	TRBJ1-2	.	CASSETLTGYGYTF	TGTGCCAGCAGTGAAACCCTTACGGGGTATGGCTACACCTTC
.	TRBV6-5	TRBJ1-2	.	CASSSDSGAYGYTF	TGTGCCAGCAGTTCGGACAGTGGGGCATATGGCTACACCTTC
TRBD1	TRBV3-1/TRBV3-2	TRBJ2-7	.	CASSQPGQNYEQYF	TGTGCCAGCAGCCAACCGGGACAGAACTACGAGCAGTACTTC
.	TRBV12-3/TRBV12-4	TRBJ2-6	.	CASRSVGANVLTF	TGTGCCAGCAGGTCCGTTGGGGCCAACGTCCTGACTTTC
.	TRBV28	TRBJ1-4	once	CASSIWGGTGEKLFF	TGTGCCAGCAGCATTTGGGGGGGAACAGGGGAAAAACTGTTTTTT
TRBD1	TRBV5-1	TRBJ1-2	.	CASSSGTGDYGYTF	TGCGCCAGCAGTTCGGGGACAGGGGACTATGGCTACACCTTC